What follows are 19 T cell receptor beta chains derived from one specimen sequenced in a study of blood T cell repertoires in COVID-19. Libraries were prepared by immunoSEQ multiplex PCR; TCRdb keeps only in-frame clonotypes and omits some of them. The table includes 190,000 or so clones, about 87% detected once. The specimen was peripheral blood. The receptors shown here come from a man aged 40-55 years with active or convalescent COVID-19.

The V and J genes are TRBV3-1 (or the pseudogene TRBV3-2) and TRBJ2-5; TRBD1 agrees at 10 bases. The CDR3 runs 16 residues. V dropped 5 bases and J dropped 2; count of bases not matched to a gene: 8. In germline, CDR1 is LGHDT, CDR2 YNNKEL (reference sequence). The DNA of the CDR3 is TGTGCCAGCAGCGGTTACGGGACAGGGGAACAAGAGACCCAGTACTTC. Encoded protein: CASSGYGTGEQETQYF.

The chain links TRBV5-6 to TRBJ2-1; no definite D call. Deletions cut 5 bases from V and 6 bases from J, with 6 bases between. The CDR3 extends over 11 amino acids. The V gene's germline CDR1 is SGHDT and CDR2 YYEEEE. CDR3 nucleotide sequence: TGTGCCAGCAGGCTAGGCAATGAGCAGTTCTTC. Its protein product is CASRLGNEQFF.

This chain connects TRBV7-9 to TRBJ2-7; 7 positions agree with TRBD1. The CDR3 runs 16 residues. J gave up 0 bases and V 4 bases, and 9 bases lay outside the gene matches. CDR1 and CDR2 from the germline V gene are SEHNR and FQNEAQ (reference sequence). The CDR3 DNA is TGTGCCAGCAGCTACCCCGACAGGGTAGGCTCCTACGAGCAGTACTTC. As protein: CASSYPDRVGSYEQYF.

This clone was picked up one time. The DNA for the CDR3 is TGTGCCAGTAGTATAGTATACGGGGGGGAAAAAGAGACCCAGTACTTC. It yields the protein CASSIVYGGEKETQYF. The chain has TRBV19 and TRBJ2-5, with 8 bases fitting TRBD2. J lost 3 bases, V lost 1 base, and 7 bases had no gene match. Germline V lookup: CDR1 LNHDA, CDR2 SQIVND (reference sequence). The CDR3 totals 16 residues.

This clone was detected a few times. The gene calls are TRBV6-5 and TRBJ1-6, with 9 bases that match TRBD1. CDR1 and CDR2 from the germline V gene are MNHEY and SVGAGI. The CDR3 is 13 amino acids. V was pared by 8 bases and J by 10 bases, with 6 bases of the junction left unmatched. The CDR3 DNA reads TGTGCCAGCCACAGGGGGCAGAACTCACCCCTCCACTTT. It encodes CASHRGQNSPLHF.

This clone was seen more than once but under ten times. The chain uses TRBV7-8 and TRBJ2-2; 9 bases map to TRBD1. V trimming: 4 bases; J trimming: 1 base; junction bases outside the gene matches: 1. The V gene's germline CDR1 is SGHVS and CDR2 FQNEAQ. CDR3 length equals 15 residues. This CDR3 is CASSYRGLNTGELFF. The CDR3 DNA reads TGTGCCAGCAGCTACAGGGGGCTGAACACCGGGGAGCTGTTTTTT.

The rearrangement joins TRBV13 to TRBJ1-2; D remains ambiguous. Germline-derived CDR1 and CDR2 are PRHDT and FYEKMQ (reference sequence). The CDR3 runs 15 residues. V lost 5 bases, J lost 2 bases, and 15 bases lay in between. Here the CDR3 reads CASSTYGAKNYGYTF. The CDR3 DNA sequence: TGTGCCAGCAGCACATACGGAGCCAAAAACTATGGCTACACCTTC.

This sequence joins TRBV2 and TRBJ2-1; perhaps TRBD2 as D (6 bases). The CDR3 is 15 residues long. V was cut by 3 bases and J by 0 bases, with 9 bases left in between. Looked up from germline, CDR1 is SNHLY and CDR2 is FYNNEI. CDR3 nucleotides: TGTGCCAGCAGTGATCTGGGGGGCTCCTACAATGAGCAGTTCTTC. This codes for CASSDLGGSYNEQFF.

This sequence joins TRBV6-1 and TRBJ2-1; the D is unclear. V was pared by 3 bases and J by 0 bases, with 12 bases between. The length of the CDR3 is 16 residues. Germline V gene lookup returns CDR1 MNHNS and CDR2 SASEGT. CDR3 DNA sequence: TGTGCCAGCAGTGACTTCGCTTCCAGCTCCTACAATGAGCAGTTCTTC. Translated, it gives CASSDFASSSYNEQFF.

This chain links TRBV7-2 with TRBJ2-7; tentative D call: TRBD2 (6 bases). V lost 4 bases, J lost 3 bases, and 22 bases lay in between. CDR1 is SGHTA, CDR2 FQGNSA, per germline. The CDR3 contains 17 residues. The CDR3 bases are TGTGCCAGCAGCTCTATCGGGACTCCTTTTGGCGGCTACGAGCAGTACTTC. Protein sequence: CASSSIGTPFGGYEQYF.

This clone appeared once. The genes are TRBV5-4 and TRBJ1-2, with D possibly matching TRBD1 (6 bases). The germline V and J ends were trimmed by 0 bases and 4 bases, with 10 bases remaining between them. The CDR3 is 14 residues long. Looked up from germline, CDR1 is SGHNT and CDR2 is YYREEE (reference sequence). The CDR3: CASSLALQGYGYTF. The CDR3 coding sequence is TGTGCCAGCAGCTTGGCCCTACAGGGCTATGGCTACACCTTC.

This chain uses TRBV9 with TRBJ1-5; 11 nucleotides match TRBD1. The junction had 9 bases not matched to a gene; V was cut back by 7 bases and J by 9 bases. Germline CDR1 is SGDLS and CDR2 is YYNGEE. The length of the CDR3 is 14 residues. CDR3 amino acids: CASRGTGGGGPQHF. CDR3 nucleotide sequence: TGTGCCAGCCGCGGGACAGGGGGGGGAGGGCCCCAGCATTTT.

V is TRBV7-9 and J is TRBJ2-1, with a tentative D call TRBD2 (7 bases). The CDR3 totals 14 residues. V lost 6 bases to trimming and J lost 6 bases, with 15 bases between them. Germline loops: CDR1 SEHNR, CDR2 FQNEAQ (reference sequence). The CDR3 DNA follows: TGTGCCAGCAGATCAGGGGAGGGCCTCAATGAGCAGTTCTTC. Its protein product is CASRSGEGLNEQFF.

The genes are TRBV18 and TRBJ2-5; 7 bases line up with TRBD1. Germline V gene lookup returns CDR1 KGHSH and CDR2 LQKENI. V lost 1 base and J lost 2; bases outside the gene matches: 4. The CDR3 is made up of 15 amino acids. This CDR3 reads CASSPLRDRQETQYF. The CDR3 DNA reads as TGTGCCAGCTCACCACTCCGGGACAGACAAGAGACCCAGTACTTC.

This chain links TRBV4-3 with TRBJ2-1; 10 bases align to TRBD2. This CDR3 comprises 16 residues. The J segment lost 7 bases and the V segment lost 1 base, leaving 7 bases of the junction unmatched. Per the germline V gene, CDR1 is LGHNA and CDR2 is YSLEER. The CDR3 sequence: CASSQVPSGGANEQFF. In DNA, the CDR3 is TGCGCCAGCAGCCAAGTGCCAAGCGGGGGGGCGAATGAGCAGTTCTTC.

This sequence joins TRBV9 and TRBJ2-1; 11 nucleotides agree with TRBD2. The V segment lost 3 bases and the J segment 0 bases; nucleotides outside the gene matches: 2. This CDR3 has 16 residues. Germline lookup yields CDR1 SGDLS and CDR2 YYNGEE. This CDR3 reads CASSALAGGSYNEQFF. The CDR3 DNA is TGTGCCAGCAGCGCTCTAGCGGGGGGCTCCTACAATGAGCAGTTCTTC. Supplemented by reference TRBV9 and TRBJ2-1, the full variable domain reads DSGVTQTPKHLITATGQRVTLRCSPRSGDLSVYWYQQSLDQGLQFLIQYYNGEERAKGNILERFSAQQFPDLHSELNLSSLELGDSALYFCASSALAGGSYNEQFFGPGTRLTVL.

The chain carries TRBV10-3 and TRBJ1-5, with D possibly being TRBD1 (6 bases). There are 13 residues in the CDR3. Germline-derived CDR1 and CDR2 are ENHRY and SYGVKD. The V end lost 6 bases, the J end lost 7 bases, and 13 bases lay between the germline ends. The CDR3 DNA sequence: TGTGCCATCAGCCAGACAGGTCGGCAGCCCCAGCATTTT. Amino acids: CAISQTGRQPQHF.

This clone was observed once. CDR3 in amino acids: CASSAQGRQPQHF. CDR3 DNA: TGTGCCAGCAGTGCACAGGGGCGCCAGCCCCAGCATTTT. The gene calls are TRBV12-3 or TRBV12-4 and TRBJ1-5; 7 bases agree with TRBD1. The junction had 5 bases not matched to a gene; V was cut back by 5 bases and J by 7 bases. This CDR3 is built from 13 residues.

The V and J genes are TRBV5-1 and TRBJ2-3; 13 bases line up with TRBD2. Trimming cost V 0 bases and J 3 bases; bases outside gene matches: 1. Per the germline V gene, CDR1 is SGHRS and CDR2 is YFSETQ. The CDR3 runs 16 residues. CDR3 nucleotide sequence: TGCGCCAGCAGCTTGGGGGGACTAGCGGGGACAGATACGCAGTATTTT. This gives the protein CASSLGGLAGTDTQYF. The variable domain in full, completed from reference TRBV5-1 and TRBJ2-3, reads KAGVTQTPRYLIKTRGQQVTLSCSPISGHRSVSWYQQTPGQGLQFLFEYFSETQRNKGNFPGRFSGRQFSNSRSEMNVSTLELGDSALYLCASSLGGLAGTDTQYFGPGTRLTVL.